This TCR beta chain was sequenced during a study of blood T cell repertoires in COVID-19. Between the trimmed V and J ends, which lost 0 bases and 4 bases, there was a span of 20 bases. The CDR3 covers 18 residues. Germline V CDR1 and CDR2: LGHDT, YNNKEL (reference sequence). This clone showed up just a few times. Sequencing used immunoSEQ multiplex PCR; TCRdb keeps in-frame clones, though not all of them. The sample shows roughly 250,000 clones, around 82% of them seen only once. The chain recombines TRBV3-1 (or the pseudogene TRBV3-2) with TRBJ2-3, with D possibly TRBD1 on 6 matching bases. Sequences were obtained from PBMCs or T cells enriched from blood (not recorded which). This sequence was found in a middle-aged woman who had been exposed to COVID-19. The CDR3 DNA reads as TGTGCCAGCAGCCAAGATCTTCTAGGGGGAACTCACCCAGATACGCAGTATTTT. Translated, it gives CASSQDLLGGTHPDTQYF.